This TCR beta chain was obtained from a study of T cell changes during pregnancy in multiple sclerosis. Profiling relied on immunoSEQ multiplex PCR, and the TCRdb table lists in-frame clones only, not all of them. The sample has 50,000 to 70,000 clones, roughly 92% seen once. The CDR3 is made up of 16 amino acids. CDR1 is SGHAT, CDR2 FQNNGV, per germline. V was clipped by 1 base and J by 0 bases, with 12 bases between them. The starting material was peripheral blood, obtained in the second trimester of pregnancy. V is TRBV11-2 and J is TRBJ1-1; tentatively, D is TRBD1 (5 bases). The clonotype was recovered from a female donor with multiple sclerosis, enrolled in a pregnancy study. CDR3 loop: CASSLGRGPMNTEAFF. DNA for the CDR3: TGTGCCAGCAGCTTAGGAAGGGGCCCCATGAACACTGAAGCTTTCTTT.